This T cell receptor (beta chain) was captured by sequencing in a study of blood T cell repertoires in COVID-19. Background on the study: Collection of acute and convalescent COVID-19 samples took place in the United States, Italy and Spain. The analysed material was cDNA or gDNA that came from T cells, B-cell-depleted T cells, or PBMCs.

The germline V gene has CDR1 MDHEN and CDR2 SYDVKM. The CDR3 runs to 13 residues. V lost 6 bases and J lost 1, with 8 bases in between. In the source study's methods: Estimation of nucleated cell counts was performed using reference gene primer amplification. Some clones are missing from TCRdb's copy, which holds only in-frame ones; the method was immunoSEQ multiplex PCR. That table supplies the V and J calls and clone size; D and trimming were determined from the DNA. Counted here are approximately 190,000 clones, around nine tenths occurring once; the ten biggest clones make up roughly 6%. The rearrangement joins TRBV28 to TRBJ2-3; no definite D call. The sequence was collected from a woman aged 40 to 50 who had recovered from COVID-19. Specimen: peripheral blood. This CDR3 is CASREHGTDTQYF. CDR3 coding DNA: TGTGCCAGCAGAGAGCATGGCACAGATACGCAGTATTTT.